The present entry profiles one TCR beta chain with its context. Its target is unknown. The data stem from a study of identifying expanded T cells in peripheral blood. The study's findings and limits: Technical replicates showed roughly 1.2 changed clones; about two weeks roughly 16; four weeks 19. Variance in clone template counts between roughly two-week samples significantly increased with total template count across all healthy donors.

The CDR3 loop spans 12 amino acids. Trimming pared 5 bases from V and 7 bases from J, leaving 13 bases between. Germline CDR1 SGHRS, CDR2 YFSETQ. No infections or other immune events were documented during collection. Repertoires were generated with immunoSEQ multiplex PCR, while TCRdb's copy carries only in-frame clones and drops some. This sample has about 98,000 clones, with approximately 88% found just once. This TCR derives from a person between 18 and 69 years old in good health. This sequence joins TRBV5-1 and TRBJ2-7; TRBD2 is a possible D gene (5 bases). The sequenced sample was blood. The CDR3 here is CASSSGPGEQYF. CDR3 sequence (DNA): TGCGCCAGCAGTTCCGGGCCGGGGGAGCAGTACTTC.